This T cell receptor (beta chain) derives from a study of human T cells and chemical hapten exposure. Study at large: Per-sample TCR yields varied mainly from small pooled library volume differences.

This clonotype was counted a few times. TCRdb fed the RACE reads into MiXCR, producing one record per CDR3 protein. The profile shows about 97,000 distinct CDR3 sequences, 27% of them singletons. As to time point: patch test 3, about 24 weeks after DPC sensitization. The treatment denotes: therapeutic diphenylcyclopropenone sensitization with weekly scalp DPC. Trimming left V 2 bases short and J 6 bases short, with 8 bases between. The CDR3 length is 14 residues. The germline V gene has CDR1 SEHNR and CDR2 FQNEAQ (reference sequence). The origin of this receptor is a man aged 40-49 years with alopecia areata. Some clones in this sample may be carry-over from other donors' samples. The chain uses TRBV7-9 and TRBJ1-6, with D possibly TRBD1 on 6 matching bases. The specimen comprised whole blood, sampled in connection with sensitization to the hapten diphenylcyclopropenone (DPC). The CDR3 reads CASSLWDTNSPLHF. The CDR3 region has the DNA TGTGCCAGCAGCTTATGGGACACTAATTCACCCCTCCACTTT.